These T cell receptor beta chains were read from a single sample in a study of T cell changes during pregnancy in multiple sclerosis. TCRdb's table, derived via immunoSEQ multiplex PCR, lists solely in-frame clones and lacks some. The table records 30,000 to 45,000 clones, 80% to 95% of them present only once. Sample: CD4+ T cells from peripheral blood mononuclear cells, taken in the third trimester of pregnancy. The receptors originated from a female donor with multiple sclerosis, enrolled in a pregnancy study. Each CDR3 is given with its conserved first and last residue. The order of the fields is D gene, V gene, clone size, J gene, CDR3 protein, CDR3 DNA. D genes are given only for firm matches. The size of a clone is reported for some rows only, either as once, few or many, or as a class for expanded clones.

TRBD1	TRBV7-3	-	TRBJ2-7	CASSLNARGQGASEQYF	TGTGCCAGCAGCTTAAACGCGAGGGGACAGGGGGCCTCCGAGCAGTACTTC
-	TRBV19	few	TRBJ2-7	CASSGSGAGYEQYF	TGTGCCAGTAGTGGTTCAGGGGCTGGGTACGAGCAGTACTTC
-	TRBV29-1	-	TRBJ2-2	CSVGGQSNTGELFF	TGCAGCGTTGGGGGACAATCGAACACCGGGGAGCTGTTTTTT
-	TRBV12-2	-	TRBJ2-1	CASRDRGDEQFF	TGTGCAAGTCGCGACAGGGGCGATGAGCAGTTCTTC
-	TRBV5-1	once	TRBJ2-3	CASSPGTRGTDTQYF	TGCGCCAGCAGCCCCGGGACACGGGGCACAGATACGCAGTATTTT
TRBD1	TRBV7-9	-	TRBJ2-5	CASRDLGGRQETQYF	TGTGCCAGCAGGGACCTAGGGGGCAGACAAGAGACCCAGTACTTC
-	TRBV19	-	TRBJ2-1	CASSIVGLNEQFF	TGTGCCAGTAGTATAGTGGGACTCAATGAGCAGTTCTTC
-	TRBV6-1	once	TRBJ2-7	CASTWARSYEQYF	TGTGCCAGCACGTGGGCGCGATCCTACGAGCAGTACTTC
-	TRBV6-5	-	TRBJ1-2	CASSSTGWSYGYTF	TGTGCCAGCAGTTCCACGGGGTGGTCCTATGGCTACACCTTC
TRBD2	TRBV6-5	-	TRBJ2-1	CASSTSGPRRNEQFF	TGTGCCAGCAGTACTAGCGGTCCACGTAGGAATGAGCAGTTCTTC
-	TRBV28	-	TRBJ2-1	CASGERASYNEQFF	TGTGCCAGCGGAGAGCGGGCCTCCTACAATGAGCAGTTCTTC
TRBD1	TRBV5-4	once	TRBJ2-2	CASSEGQGSGELFF	TGTGCCAGCAGCGAGGGACAGGGTTCCGGGGAGCTGTTTTTT
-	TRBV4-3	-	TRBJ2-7	CASSQDFSQGLVYEQYF	TGCGCCAGCAGCCAAGATTTCTCCCAGGGCCTGGTCTACGAGCAGTACTTC
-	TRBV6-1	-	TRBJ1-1	CASTPRTDWNTEAFF	TGTGCCAGCACACCTCGGACAGATTGGAACACTGAAGCTTTCTTT
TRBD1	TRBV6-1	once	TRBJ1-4	CASSRQGARDEKLFF	TGTGCCAGCAGTAGGCAGGGGGCGCGGGACGAAAAACTGTTTTTT
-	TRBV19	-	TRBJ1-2	CASTPRGLHYGYTF	TGTGCCAGTACCCCTAGGGGCCTGCACTATGGCTACACCTTC
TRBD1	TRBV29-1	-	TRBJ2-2	CSVVRTGGAGELFF	TGCAGCGTTGTTCGGACAGGGGGAGCCGGGGAGCTGTTTTTT
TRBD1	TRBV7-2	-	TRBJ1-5	CASSPGGAGSQPQHF	TGTGCCAGCAGCCCAGGGGGCGCGGGAAGTCAGCCCCAGCATTTT
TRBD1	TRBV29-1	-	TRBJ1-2	CSEGDRGRVGYTF	TGCAGCGAGGGCGACAGGGGGCGGGTTGGCTACACCTTC
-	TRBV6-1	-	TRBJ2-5	CASKLGARIQETQYF	TGTGCCAGCAAATTGGGGGCTCGAATCCAAGAGACCCAGTACTTC
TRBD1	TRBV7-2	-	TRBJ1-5	CATSGGQGAPNQPQHF	TGTGCCACTTCGGGAGGACAGGGGGCTCCAAATCAGCCCCAGCATTTT
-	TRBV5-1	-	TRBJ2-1	CASSLDGGEQFF	TGCGCCAGCAGCTTGGATGGCGGCGAGCAGTTCTTC
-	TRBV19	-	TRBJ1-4	CASSIVAGNNEKLFF	TGTGCCAGTAGTATAGTGGCAGGGAATAATGAAAAACTGTTTTTT
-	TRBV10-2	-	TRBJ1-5	CASSESGGIRPQHF	TGCGCCAGCAGTGAGTCGGGCGGGATCAGGCCCCAGCATTTT
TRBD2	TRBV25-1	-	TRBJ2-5	CASSELGGQETQYF	TGTGCCAGCAGTGAATTGGGGGGGCAAGAGACCCAGTACTTC
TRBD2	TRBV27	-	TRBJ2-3	CASSFGRGTDTQYF	TGTGCCAGCAGTTTCGGGAGGGGCACAGATACGCAGTATTTT
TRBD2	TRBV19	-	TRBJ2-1	CASSRHSSGRVPEQFF	TGTGCCAGTAGTCGGCATTCTAGCGGGAGAGTCCCTGAGCAGTTCTTC
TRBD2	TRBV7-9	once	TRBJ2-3	CASSFGGDSTDTQYF	TGTGCCAGCAGCTTCGGGGGGGACAGCACAGATACGCAGTATTTT
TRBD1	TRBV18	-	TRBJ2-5	CASSPGAGGETQYF	TGTGCCAGCTCACCCGGGGCAGGGGGAGAGACCCAGTACTTC
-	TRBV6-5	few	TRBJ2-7	CASSRTASSYEQYF	TGTGCCAGCAGTCGGACAGCAAGCTCCTACGAGCAGTACTTC
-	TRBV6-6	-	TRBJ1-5	CASRADSPNQPQHF	TGTGCCAGCAGGGCGGACAGTCCGAATCAGCCCCAGCATTTT
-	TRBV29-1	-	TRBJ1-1	CTGKGDTEAFF	TGCACCGGGAAGGGGGACACTGAAGCTTTCTTT
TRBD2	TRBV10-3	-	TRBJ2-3	CAISEGGRSDTQYF	TGTGCCATCAGTGAGGGCGGGAGATCAGATACGCAGTATTTT
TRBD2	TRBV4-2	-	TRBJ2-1	CASSQAWASGRDSYNEQFF	TGTGCCAGCAGCCAAGCTTGGGCTAGCGGGCGAGACTCCTACAATGAGCAGTTCTTC
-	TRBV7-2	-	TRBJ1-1	CASSSRGNTEAFF	TGTGCCAGCTCTTCCCGCGGGAACACTGAAGCTTTCTTT
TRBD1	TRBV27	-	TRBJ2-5	CASRGLGTGIGETQYF	TGTGCCAGCAGGGGATTAGGGACAGGGATCGGAGAGACCCAGTACTTC
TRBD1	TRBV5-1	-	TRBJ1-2	CASNRGGPNYGYTF	TGCGCCAGCAACCGAGGGGGCCCTAACTATGGCTACACCTTC
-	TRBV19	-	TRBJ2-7	CASSTRTGPYEQYF	TGTGCCAGTAGTACCCGAACAGGGCCCTACGAGCAGTACTTC
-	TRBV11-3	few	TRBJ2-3	CASSPSDDSYTDTQYF	TGTGCCAGCAGCCCCAGCGACGACTCATACACAGATACGCAGTATTTT
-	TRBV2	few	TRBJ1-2	CASSESQGRQKGYTF	TGTGCCAGCAGTGAATCCCAAGGGAGGCAGAAGGGCTACACCTTC
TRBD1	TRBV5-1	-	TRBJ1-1	CASTRQGALMNTEAFF	TGCGCCAGCACCCGACAGGGGGCCCTAATGAACACTGAAGCTTTCTTT
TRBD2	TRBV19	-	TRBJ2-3	CATATSGSDTDTQYF	TGTGCCACGGCGACTAGCGGGAGTGACACAGATACGCAGTATTTT
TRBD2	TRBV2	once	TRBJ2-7	CASSAGLAGDYYEQYF	TGTGCCAGCAGTGCGGGACTAGCGGGAGACTACTACGAGCAGTACTTC
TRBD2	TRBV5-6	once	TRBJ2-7	CASSDKLAGLSYEQYF	TGTGCCAGCAGCGATAAACTAGCGGGCCTTAGCTACGAGCAGTACTTC
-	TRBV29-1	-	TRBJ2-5	CSVGGSYGAETQYF	TGCAGCGTAGGGGGATCTTACGGCGCGGAGACCCAGTACTTC
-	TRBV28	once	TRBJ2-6	CASSLWGFASGANVLTF	TGTGCCAGCAGTTTATGGGGCTTTGCTTCTGGGGCCAACGTCCTGACTTTC
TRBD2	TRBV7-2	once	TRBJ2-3	CASSRKTSGRAADTQYF	TGTGCCAGCAGCCGAAAGACCAGCGGGAGGGCCGCAGATACGCAGTATTTT
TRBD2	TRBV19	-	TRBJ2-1	CASSILTQRLAGGNDEQFF	TGTGCCAGTAGTATTTTAACCCAGCGACTAGCGGGAGGGAACGATGAGCAGTTCTTC
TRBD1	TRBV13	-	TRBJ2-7	CATNRGGSSYEQYF	TGTGCTACCAACCGAGGGGGCTCCTCCTACGAGCAGTACTTC
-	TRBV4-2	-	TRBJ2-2	CASSRGAGELFF	TGTGCCAGCAGCCGGGGGGCCGGGGAGCTGTTTTTT
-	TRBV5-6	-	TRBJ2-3	CASSSPGVEFTDTQYF	TGTGCCAGCAGCTCCCCCGGCGTGGAGTTCACAGATACGCAGTATTTT
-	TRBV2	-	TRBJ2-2	CASTEAPGTPNTGELFF	TGTGCCAGCACCGAAGCCCCCGGGACTCCGAACACCGGGGAGCTGTTTTTT
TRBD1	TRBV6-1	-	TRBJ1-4	CASSGKEGTAWIEKLFF	TGTGCCAGCAGTGGGAAGGAGGGGACAGCCTGGATTGAAAAACTGTTTTTT
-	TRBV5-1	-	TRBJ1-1	CASSWGRGTEAFF	TGCGCCAGCAGCTGGGGGAGGGGGACTGAAGCTTTCTTT
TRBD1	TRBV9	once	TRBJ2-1	CASRPGQGKNNEQFF	TGTGCCAGCAGACCCGGACAGGGCAAAAACAATGAGCAGTTCTTC